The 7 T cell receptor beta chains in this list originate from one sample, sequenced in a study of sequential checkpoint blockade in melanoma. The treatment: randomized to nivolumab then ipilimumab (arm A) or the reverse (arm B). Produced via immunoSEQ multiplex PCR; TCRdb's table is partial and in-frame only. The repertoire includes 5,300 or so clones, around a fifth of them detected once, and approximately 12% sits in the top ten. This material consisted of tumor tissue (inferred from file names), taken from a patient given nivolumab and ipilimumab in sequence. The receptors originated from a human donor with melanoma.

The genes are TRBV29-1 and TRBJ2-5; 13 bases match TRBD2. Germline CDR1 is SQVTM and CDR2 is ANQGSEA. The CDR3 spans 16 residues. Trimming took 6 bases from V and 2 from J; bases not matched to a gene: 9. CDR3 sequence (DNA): TGCAGCGTGAAGGGGACTAGCGGGGAGGCACAAGAGACCCAGTACTTC. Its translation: CSVKGTSGEAQETQYF.

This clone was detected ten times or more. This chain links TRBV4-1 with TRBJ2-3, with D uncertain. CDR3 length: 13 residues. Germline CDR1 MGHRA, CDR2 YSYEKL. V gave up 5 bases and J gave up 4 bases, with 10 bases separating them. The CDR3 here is CASSSQGPDTQYF. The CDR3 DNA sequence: TGCGCCAGCAGCTCCCAAGGACCAGATACGCAGTATTTT.

The CDR3 DNA reads as TGTGCCAGCAGCTCGCACGGGACAGGGGATGGCTACACCTTC. It translates to CASSSHGTGDGYTF. V and J are TRBV11-3 and TRBJ1-2; TRBD1 agrees at 10 bases. The CDR3 is 14 amino acids. The V gene's germline CDR1 is SGHNT and CDR2 YENEEA. With V trimmed by 4 bases and J by 6 bases, 5 bases remained unmatched.

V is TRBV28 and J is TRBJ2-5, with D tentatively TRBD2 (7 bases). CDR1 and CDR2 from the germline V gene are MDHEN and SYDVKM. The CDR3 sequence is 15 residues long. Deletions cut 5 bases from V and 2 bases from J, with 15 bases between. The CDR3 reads CASSPGGRIQETQYF. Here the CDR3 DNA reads TGTGCCAGCAGTCCGGGGGGCAGGATTCAAGAGACCCAGTACTTC.

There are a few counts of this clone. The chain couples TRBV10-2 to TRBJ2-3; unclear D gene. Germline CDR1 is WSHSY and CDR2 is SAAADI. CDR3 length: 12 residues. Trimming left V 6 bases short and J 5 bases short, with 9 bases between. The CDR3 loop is CASSPDEDTQYF. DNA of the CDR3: TGCGCCAGCAGCCCTGACGAAGATACGCAGTATTTT.

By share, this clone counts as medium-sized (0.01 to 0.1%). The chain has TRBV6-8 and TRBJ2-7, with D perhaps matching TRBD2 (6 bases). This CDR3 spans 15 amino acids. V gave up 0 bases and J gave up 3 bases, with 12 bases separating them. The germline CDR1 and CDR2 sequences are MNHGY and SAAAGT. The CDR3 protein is CASSYSTGLNYEQYF. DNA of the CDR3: TGTGCCAGCAGTTACTCGACGGGACTTAACTACGAGCAGTACTTC.

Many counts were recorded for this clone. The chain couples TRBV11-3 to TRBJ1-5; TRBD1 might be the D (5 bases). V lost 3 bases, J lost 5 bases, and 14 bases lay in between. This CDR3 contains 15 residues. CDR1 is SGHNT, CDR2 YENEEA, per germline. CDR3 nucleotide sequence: TGTGCCAGCAGCTTGTGGGGGAACAACTATCAGCCCCAGCATTTT. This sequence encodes CASSLWGNNYQPQHF.